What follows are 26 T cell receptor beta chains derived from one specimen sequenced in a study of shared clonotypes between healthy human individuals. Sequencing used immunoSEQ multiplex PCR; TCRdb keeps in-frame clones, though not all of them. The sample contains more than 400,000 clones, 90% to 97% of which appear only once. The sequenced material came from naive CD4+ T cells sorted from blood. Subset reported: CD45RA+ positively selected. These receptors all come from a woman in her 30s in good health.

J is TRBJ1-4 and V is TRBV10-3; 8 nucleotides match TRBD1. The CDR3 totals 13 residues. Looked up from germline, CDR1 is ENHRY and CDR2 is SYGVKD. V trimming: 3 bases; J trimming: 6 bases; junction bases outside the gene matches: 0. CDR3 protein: CAISEQGDEKLFF. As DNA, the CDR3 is TGTGCCATCAGTGAACAGGGGGATGAAAAACTGTTTTTT.

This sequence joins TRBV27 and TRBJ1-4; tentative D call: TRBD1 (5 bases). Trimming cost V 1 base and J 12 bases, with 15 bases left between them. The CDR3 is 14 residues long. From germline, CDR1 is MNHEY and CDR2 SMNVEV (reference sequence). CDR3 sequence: CASSLFGQGWELFF. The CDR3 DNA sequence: TGTGCCAGCAGTTTATTCGGCCAGGGATGGGAACTGTTTTTT.

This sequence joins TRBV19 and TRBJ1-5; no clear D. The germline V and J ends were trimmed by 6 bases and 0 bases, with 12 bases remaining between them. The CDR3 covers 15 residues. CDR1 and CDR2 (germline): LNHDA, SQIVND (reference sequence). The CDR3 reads CASSTQVYSNQPQHF. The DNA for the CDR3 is TGTGCCAGTAGCACACAAGTCTATAGCAATCAGCCCCAGCATTTT.

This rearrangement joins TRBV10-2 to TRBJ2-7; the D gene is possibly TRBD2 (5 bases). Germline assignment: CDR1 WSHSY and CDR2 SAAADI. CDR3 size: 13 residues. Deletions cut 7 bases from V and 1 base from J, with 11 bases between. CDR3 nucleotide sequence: TGCGCCAGCAAGGACTCTGCGTCCTACGAGCAGTACTTC. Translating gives CASKDSASYEQYF.

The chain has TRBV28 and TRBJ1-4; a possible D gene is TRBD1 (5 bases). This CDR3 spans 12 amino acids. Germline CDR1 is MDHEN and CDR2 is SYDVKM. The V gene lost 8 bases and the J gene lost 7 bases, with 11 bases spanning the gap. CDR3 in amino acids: CASGGTGEKLFF. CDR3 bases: TGTGCCAGCGGGGGGACGGGTGAAAAACTGTTTTTT. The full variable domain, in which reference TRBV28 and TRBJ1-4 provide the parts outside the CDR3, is DVKVTQSSRYLVKRTGEKVFLECVQDMDHENMFWYRQDPGLGLRLIYFSYDVKMKEKGDIPEGYSVSREKKERFSLILESASTNQTSMYLCASGGTGEKLFFGSGTQLSVL.

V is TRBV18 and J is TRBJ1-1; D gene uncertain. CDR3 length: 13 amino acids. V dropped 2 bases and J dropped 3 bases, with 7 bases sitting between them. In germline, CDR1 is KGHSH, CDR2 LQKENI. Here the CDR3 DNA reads TGTGCCAGCTCACCAAGGGAAGACACTGAAGCTTTCTTT. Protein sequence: CASSPREDTEAFF.

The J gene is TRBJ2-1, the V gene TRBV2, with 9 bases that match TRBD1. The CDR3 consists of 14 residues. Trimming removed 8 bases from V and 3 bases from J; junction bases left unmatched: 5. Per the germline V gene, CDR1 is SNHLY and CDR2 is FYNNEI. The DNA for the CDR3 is TGTGCCAGCGGACAGGGGTCTCACTACAATGAGCAGTTCTTC. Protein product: CASGQGSHYNEQFF.

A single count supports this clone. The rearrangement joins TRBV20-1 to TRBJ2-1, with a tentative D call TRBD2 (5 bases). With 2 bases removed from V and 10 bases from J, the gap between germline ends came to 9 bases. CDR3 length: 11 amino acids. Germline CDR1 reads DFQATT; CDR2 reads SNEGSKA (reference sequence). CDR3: CSARQAAEQFF. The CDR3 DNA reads TGCAGTGCTAGACAAGCGGCCGAGCAGTTCTTC.

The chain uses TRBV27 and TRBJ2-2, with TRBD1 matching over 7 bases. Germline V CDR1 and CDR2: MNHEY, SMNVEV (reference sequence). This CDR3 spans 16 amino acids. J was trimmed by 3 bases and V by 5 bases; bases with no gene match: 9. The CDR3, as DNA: TGTGCCAGCAGTACTGAAGGGACAGACTACACCGGGGAGCTGTTTTTT. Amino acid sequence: CASSTEGTDYTGELFF.

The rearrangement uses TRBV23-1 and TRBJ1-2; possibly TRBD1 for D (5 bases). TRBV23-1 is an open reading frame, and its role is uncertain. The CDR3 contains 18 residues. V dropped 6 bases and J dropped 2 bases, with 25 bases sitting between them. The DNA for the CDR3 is TGCGCCAGCAGCTCCGCCGGGAGACAGATTGGGAAGAACTATGGCTACACCTTC. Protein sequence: CASSSAGRQIGKNYGYTF.

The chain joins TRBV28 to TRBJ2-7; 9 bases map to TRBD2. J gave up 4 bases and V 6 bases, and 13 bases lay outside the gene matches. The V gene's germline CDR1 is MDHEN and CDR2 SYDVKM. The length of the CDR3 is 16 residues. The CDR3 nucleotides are TGTGCCAGCAGCTTCCCCAGGCGGGAGGGCCGGTACGAGCAGTACTTC. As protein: CASSFPRREGRYEQYF.

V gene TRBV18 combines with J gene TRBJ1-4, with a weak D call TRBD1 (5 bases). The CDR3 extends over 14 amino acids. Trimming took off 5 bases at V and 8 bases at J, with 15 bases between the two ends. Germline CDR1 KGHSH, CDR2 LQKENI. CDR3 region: CASSTTALAEKLFF. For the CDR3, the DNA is TGTGCCAGCTCAACGACAGCCCTGGCGGAAAAACTGTTTTTT.

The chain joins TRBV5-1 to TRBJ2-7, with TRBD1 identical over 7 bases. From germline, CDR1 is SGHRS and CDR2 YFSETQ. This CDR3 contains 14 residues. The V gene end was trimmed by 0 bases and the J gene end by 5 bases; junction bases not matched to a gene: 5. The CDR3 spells CASSLVKGAHEQYF. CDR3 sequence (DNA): TGCGCCAGCAGCTTGGTCAAGGGGGCCCACGAGCAGTACTTC.

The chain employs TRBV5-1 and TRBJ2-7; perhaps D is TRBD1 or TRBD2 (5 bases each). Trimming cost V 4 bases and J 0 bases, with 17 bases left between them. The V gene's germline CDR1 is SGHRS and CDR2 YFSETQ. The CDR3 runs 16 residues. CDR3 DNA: TGCGCCAGCAGCGTGAGGACGGGACCGAGCTCCTACGAGCAGTACTTC. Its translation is CASSVRTGPSSYEQYF.

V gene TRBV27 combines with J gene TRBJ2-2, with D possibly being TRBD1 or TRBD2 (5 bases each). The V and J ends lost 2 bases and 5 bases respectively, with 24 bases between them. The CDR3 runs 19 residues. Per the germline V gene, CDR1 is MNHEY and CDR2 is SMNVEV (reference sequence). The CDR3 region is CASSLEPRARDRQTGELFF. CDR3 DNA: TGTGCCAGCAGTTTAGAGCCGCGGGCTAGAGACAGACAAACCGGGGAGCTGTTTTTT.

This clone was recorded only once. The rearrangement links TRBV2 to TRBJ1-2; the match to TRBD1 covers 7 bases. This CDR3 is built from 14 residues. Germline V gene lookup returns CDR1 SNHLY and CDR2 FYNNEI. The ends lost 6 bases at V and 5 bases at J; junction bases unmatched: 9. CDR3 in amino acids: CASSPEGARYGYTF. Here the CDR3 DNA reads TGTGCCAGCAGCCCGGAGGGGGCGCGTTATGGCTACACCTTC.

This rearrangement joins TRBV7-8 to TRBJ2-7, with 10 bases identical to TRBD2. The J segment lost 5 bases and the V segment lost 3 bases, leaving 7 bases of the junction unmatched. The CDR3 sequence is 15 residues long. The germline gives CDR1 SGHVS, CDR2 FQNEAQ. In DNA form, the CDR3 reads TGTGCCAGCAGCTTTTTTAGCGGGAGGAGGGACGAGCAGTACTTC. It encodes CASSFFSGRRDEQYF.

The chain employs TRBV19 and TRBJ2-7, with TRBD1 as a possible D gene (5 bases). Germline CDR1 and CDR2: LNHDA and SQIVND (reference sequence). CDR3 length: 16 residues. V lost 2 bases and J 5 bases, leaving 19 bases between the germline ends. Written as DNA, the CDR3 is TGTGCCAGTAGTATATACCTCAGGCTTGCAGGGAACGAGCAGTACTTC. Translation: CASSIYLRLAGNEQYF.

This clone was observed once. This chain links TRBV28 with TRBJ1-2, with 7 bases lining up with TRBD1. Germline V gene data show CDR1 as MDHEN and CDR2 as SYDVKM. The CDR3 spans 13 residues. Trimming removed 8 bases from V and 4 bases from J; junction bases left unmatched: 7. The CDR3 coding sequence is TGTGCCAGCCTGACGAGGGGGCTCTATGGCTACACCTTC. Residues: CASLTRGLYGYTF.

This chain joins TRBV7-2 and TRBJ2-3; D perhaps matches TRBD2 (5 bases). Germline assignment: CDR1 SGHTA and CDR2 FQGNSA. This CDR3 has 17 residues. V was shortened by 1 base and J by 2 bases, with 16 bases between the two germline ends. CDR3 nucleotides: TGTGCCAGCAGCTTAGTAGGATTCGGGAAGGACACAGATACGCAGTATTTT. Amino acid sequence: CASSLVGFGKDTDTQYF.

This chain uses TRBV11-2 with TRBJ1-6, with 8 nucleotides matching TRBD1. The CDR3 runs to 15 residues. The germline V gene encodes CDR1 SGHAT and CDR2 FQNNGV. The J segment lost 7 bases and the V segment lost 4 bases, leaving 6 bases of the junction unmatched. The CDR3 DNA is TGTGCCAGCAGCTCACAGGGGGTCTCGAATTCACCCCTCCACTTT. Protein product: CASSSQGVSNSPLHF.

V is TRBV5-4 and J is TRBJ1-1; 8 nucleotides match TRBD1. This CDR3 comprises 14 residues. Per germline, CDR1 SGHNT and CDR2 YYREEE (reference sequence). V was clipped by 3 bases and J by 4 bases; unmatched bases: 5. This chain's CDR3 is CASSSARGPTEAFF. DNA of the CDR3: TGTGCCAGCAGCTCAGCCAGGGGGCCCACTGAAGCTTTCTTT.

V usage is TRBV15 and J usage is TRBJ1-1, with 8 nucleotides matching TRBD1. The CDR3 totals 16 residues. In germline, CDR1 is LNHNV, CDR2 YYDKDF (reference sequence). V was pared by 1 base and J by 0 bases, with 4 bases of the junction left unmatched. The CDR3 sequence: CATSRAGQGLNTEAFF. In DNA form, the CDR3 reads TGTGCCACCAGCAGAGCAGGACAGGGATTGAACACTGAAGCTTTCTTT.

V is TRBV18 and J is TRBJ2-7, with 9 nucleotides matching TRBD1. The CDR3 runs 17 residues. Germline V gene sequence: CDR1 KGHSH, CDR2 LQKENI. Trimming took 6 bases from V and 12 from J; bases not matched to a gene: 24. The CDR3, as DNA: TGTGCCAGCTCCAAAGGGACAGGGCGAATATCAGATACGAGCGTGTACTTC. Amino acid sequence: CASSKGTGRISDTSVYF.

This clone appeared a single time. CDR3 amino acids: CASSSTMWGSTDTQYF. CDR3 DNA sequence: TGTGCCAGCAGCTCGACGATGTGGGGTAGCACAGATACGCAGTATTTT. The rearrangement links TRBV6-6 to TRBJ2-3, with unresolved D. Germline CDR1 reads MNHNY; CDR2 reads SVGAGI (reference sequence). The CDR3 is 16 residues long. Trimming pared 6 bases from V and 0 bases from J, leaving 16 bases between.

CDR3 in amino acids: CASSSGRKLFF. CDR3 in DNA: TGTGCCAGCAGTTCGGGGCGAAAACTGTTTTTT. The chain uses TRBV6-1 and TRBJ1-4, with D possibly TRBD1 on 5 matching bases. The germline V gene encodes CDR1 MNHNS and CDR2 SASEGT. Trimming pared 5 bases from V and 10 bases from J, leaving 8 bases between. This CDR3 is 11 amino acids long.